This T cell receptor (beta chain) comes out of a study of identical twins. General study findings and limits: Invariant populations such as MAIT and iNKT cells could partly muddle zero-insertion analyses. Beta clonotypes that were abundant in cord blood contained fewer insertions, a pattern absent from memory repertoires. Beta out-of-frame sequences showed weaker excess twin sharing.

Template switching supplied a universal primer site; unique molecular identifiers were carried on the cDNA. TCRdb itself ran the 5' RACE reads through MiXCR, one entry per CDR3 protein. The data contain about 240,000 distinct CDR3 sequences, about 11% of them singletons. The CDR3 has 16 residues. The J segment lost 9 bases and the V segment lost 1 base, leaving 7 bases of the junction unmatched. The germline gives CDR1 MNHEY, CDR2 SMNVEV (reference sequence). This clonotype showed up just a few times. Antigen specificity is unknown. This chain links TRBV27 with TRBJ2-1; 12 bases agree with TRBD1. This receptor was identified in a man aged 50-59 years in good health. The material sequenced was memory T cells sorted from blood. The CDR3 nucleotides read TGTGCCAGCAGTTTATTACGGGGACAGGGGGCAAGTGAGCAGTTCTTC. Its translation is CASSLLRGQGASEQFF.